These 4 T cell receptor beta chains share one sample of origin, sequenced in a study of T-cell reconstitution after alpha-beta-depleted transplantation in children. The authors prepared the TCRbeta library with unique molecular identifiers. Each CDR3 protein is one row after TCRdb ran MiXCR on the PCR reads. The profile shows about 270,000 distinct CDR3 sequences, approximately 9.8% of them singletons. The sample consisted of PBMCs from the stem cell graft donor, taken from the stem cell graft. The receptors were gathered from a human donor who donated a stem cell graft to a child with SCID.

This chain uses TRBV5-1 with TRBJ2-5; D not certain. CDR1 SGHRS and CDR2 YFSETQ come from the germline V gene. Trimming stripped 0 bases from V and 4 bases from J, with 10 bases between. The CDR3 covers 14 residues. This CDR3 reads CASSLGQQRETQYF. The DNA of the CDR3 is TGCGCCAGCAGCTTGGGTCAGCAGAGAGAGACCCAGTACTTC.

This chain uses TRBV27 with TRBJ2-3; 7 bases fit TRBD2. The CDR3 runs to 14 residues. The ends lost 6 bases at V and 2 bases at J; junction bases unmatched: 5. In germline, CDR1 is MNHEY, CDR2 SMNVEV (reference sequence). The CDR3 DNA is TGTGCCAGCAGGGCGGGGGACCCCACAGATACGCAGTATTTT. It translates to CASRAGDPTDTQYF.

Ten or more counts support this clonotype. The chain has TRBV3-1 and TRBJ1-2, with TRBD1 identical over 11 bases. Germline CDR1 is LGHDT and CDR2 is YNNKEL (reference sequence). The junction had 3 bases not matched to a gene; V was cut back by 0 bases and J by 6 bases. The CDR3 extends over 15 amino acids. The CDR3 here is CASSQEGQGGHGYTF. CDR3 DNA sequence: TGTGCCAGCAGCCAAGAGGGACAGGGGGGGCATGGCTACACCTTC.

This clonotype came up a few times. The chain combines TRBV7-3 with TRBJ1-5; TRBD1 agrees at 7 bases. Losses at the gene ends were 4 bases for V and 3 bases for J; bases not matched to a gene: 3. CDR1 is SGHTA and CDR2 is FQGTGA in the germline V gene. This CDR3 comprises 14 residues. The CDR3 sequence: CASSSGTANQPQHF. DNA of the CDR3: TGTGCCAGCAGCTCAGGGACAGCCAATCAGCCCCAGCATTTT.